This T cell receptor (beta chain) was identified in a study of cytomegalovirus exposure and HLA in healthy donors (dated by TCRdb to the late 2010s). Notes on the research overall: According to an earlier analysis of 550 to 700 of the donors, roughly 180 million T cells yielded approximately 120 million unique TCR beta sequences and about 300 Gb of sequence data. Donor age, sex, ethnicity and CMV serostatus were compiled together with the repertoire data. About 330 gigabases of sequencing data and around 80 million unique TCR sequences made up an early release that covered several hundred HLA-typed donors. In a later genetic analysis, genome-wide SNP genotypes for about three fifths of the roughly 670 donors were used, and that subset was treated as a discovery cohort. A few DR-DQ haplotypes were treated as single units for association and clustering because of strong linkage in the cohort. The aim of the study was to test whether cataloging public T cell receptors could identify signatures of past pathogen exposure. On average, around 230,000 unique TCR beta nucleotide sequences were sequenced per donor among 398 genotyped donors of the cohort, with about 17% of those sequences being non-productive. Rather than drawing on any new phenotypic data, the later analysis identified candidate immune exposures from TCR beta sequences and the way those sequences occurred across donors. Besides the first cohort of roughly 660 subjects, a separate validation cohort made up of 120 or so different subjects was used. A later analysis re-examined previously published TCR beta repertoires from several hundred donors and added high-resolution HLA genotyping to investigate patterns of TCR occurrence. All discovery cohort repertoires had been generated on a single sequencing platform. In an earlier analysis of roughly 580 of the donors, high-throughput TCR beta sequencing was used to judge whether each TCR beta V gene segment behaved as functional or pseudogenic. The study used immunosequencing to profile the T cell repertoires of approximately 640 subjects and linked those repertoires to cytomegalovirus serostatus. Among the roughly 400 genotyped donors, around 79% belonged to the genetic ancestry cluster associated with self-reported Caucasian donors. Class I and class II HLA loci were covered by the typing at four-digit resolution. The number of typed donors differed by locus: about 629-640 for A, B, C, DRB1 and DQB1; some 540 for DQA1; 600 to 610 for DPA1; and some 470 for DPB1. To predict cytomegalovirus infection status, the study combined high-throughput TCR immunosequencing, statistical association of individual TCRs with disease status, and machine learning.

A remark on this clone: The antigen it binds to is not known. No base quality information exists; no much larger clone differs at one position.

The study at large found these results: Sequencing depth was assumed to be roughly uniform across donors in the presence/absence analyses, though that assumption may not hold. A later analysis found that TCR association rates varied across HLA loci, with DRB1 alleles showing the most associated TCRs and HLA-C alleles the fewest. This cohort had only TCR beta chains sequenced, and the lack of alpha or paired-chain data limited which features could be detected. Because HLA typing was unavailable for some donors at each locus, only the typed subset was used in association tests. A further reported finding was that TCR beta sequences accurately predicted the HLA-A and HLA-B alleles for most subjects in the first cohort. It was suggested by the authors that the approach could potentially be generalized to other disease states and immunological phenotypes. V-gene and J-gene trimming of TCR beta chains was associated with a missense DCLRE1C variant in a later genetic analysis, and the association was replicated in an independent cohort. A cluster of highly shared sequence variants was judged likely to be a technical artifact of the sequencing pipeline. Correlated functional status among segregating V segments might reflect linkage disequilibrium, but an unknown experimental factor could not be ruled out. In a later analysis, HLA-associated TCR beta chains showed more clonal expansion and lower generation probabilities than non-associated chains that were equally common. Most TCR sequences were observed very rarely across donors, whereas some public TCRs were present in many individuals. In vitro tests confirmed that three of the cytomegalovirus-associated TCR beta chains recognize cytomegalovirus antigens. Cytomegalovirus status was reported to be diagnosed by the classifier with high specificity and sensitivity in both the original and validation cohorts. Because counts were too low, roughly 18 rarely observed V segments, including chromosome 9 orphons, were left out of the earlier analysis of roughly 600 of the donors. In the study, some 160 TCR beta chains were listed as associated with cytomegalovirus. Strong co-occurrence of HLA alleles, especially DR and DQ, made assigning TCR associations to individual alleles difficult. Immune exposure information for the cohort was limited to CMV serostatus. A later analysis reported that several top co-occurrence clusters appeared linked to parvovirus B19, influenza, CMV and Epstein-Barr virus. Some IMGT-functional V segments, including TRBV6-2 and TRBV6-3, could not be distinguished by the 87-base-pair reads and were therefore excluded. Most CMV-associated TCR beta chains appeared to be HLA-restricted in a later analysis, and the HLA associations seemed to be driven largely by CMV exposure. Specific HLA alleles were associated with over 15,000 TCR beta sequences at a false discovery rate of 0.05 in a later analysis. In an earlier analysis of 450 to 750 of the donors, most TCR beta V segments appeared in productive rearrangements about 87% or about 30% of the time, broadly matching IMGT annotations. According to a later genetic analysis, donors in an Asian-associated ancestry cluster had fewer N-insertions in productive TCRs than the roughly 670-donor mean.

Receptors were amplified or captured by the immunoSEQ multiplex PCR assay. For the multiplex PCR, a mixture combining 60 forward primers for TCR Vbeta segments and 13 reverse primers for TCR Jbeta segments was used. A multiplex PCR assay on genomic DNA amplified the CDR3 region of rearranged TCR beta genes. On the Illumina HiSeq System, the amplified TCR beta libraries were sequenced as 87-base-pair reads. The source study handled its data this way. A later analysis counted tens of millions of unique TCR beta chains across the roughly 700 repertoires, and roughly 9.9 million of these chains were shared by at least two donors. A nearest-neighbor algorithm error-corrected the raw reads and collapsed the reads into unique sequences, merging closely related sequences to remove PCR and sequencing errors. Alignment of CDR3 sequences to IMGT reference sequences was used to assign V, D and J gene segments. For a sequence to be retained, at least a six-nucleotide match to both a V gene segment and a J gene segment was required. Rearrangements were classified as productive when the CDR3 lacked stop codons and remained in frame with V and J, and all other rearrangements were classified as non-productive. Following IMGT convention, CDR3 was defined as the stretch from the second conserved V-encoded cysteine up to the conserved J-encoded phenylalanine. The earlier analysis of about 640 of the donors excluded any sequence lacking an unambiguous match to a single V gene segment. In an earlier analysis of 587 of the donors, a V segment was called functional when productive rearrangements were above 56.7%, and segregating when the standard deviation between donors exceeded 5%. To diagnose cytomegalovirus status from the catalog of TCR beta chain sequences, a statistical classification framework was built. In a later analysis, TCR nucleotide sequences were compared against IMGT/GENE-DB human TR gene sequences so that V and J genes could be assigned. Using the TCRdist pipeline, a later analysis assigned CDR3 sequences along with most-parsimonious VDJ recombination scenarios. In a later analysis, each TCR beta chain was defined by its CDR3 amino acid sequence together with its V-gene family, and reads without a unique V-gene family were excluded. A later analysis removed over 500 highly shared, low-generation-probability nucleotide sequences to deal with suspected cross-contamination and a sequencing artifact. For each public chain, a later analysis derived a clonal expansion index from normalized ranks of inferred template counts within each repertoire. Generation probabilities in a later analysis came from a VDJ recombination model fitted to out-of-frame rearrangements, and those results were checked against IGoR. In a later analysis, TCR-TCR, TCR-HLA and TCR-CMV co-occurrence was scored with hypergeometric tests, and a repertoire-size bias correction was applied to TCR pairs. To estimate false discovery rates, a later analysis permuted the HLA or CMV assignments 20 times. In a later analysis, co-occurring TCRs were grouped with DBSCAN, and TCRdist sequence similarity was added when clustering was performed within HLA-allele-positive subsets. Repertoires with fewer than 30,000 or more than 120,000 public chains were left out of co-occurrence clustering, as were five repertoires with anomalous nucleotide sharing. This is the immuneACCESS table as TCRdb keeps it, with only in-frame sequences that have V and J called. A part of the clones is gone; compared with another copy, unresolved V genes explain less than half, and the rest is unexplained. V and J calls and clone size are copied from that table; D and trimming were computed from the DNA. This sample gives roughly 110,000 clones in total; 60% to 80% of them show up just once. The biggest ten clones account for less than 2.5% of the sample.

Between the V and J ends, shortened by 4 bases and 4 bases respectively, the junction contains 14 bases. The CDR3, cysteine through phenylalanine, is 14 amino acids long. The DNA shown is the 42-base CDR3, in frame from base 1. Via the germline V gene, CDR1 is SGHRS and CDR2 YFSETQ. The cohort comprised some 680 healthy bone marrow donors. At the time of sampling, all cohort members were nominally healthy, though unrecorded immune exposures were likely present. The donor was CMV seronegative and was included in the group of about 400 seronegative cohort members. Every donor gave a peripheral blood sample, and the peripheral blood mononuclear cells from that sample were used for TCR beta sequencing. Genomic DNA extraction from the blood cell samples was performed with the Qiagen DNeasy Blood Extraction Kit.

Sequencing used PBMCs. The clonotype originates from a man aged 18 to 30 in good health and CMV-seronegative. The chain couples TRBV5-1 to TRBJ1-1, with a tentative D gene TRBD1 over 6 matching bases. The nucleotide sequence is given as TGCGCCAGCAGCCCAGGGGAGGGGGGCACTGAAGCTTTCTTT. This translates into CASSPGEGGTEAFF.